The 26 T cell receptor beta chains presented below share a single source sample, sequenced in a study of molecular identifiers for immune sequencing clone quantification. TCRdb reprocessed the PCR reads with MiXCR, giving one entry per CDR3 protein. The sample has some 40,000 distinct CDR3 sequences; around 20% are singletons. The sequenced sample was naive CD8+ T cells from blood, with Jurkat cell RNA spiked in. Subset: FACS-sorted CD8+CD4-CCR7+CD45RA+ naive T cells. These receptors originate from a human donor in good health. Some libraries in this study had Jurkat cell RNA spiked in.

As regards this clonotype: Given a much more abundant clone one base away, this may be a read error. The chain carries TRBV9 and TRBJ2-5, with D possibly called TRBD1 or TRBD2 (5 bases each). CDR1 is SGDLS and CDR2 is YYNGEE in the germline V gene. This CDR3 spans 14 amino acids. The CDR3 DNA reads TGTGCCAGCAGCGTTGAAGTAGAGGTCGGGACCCAGCACTTC. Translating it yields CASSVEVEVGTQHF.

This clonotype showed up many times. CDR3 sequence reads: CASSFPLVDEQFF. The CDR3 nucleotides read TGTGCCAGCAGCTTCCCCCTAGTGGATGAGCAGTTCTTC. The chain uses TRBV13 and TRBJ2-1; D not certain. V was trimmed by 3 bases and J by 8 bases, leaving 11 bases between them. The length of the CDR3 is 13 residues. Germline loops: CDR1 PRHDT, CDR2 FYEKMQ (reference sequence).

In this sample, this clonotype turned up many times. The chain has TRBV6-2 or TRBV6-3 and TRBJ2-7; no clear D. This CDR3 contains 11 residues. The V gene lost 3 bases and the J gene lost 6 bases, with 6 bases spanning the gap. The V gene's germline CDR1 is MNHEY and CDR2 SVGEGT. CDR3 nucleotides: TGTGCCAGCAGTTATGGAACCGAGCAGTACTTC. Translation: CASSYGTEQYF.

The sample holds many counts of this clonotype. V is TRBV7-9 and J is TRBJ2-3, with 7 bases aligning to TRBD2. The J segment lost 6 bases and the V segment lost 6 bases, leaving 3 bases of the junction unmatched. Germline loops: CDR1 SEHNR, CDR2 FQNEAQ (reference sequence). This CDR3 comprises 12 residues. CDR3: CASRLADDTQYF. Written as DNA, the CDR3 is TGTGCCAGCAGGCTAGCGGATGATACGCAGTATTTT. Supplemented by reference TRBV7-9 and TRBJ2-3, the full variable domain reads DTGVSQNPRHKITKRGQNVTFRCDPISEHNRLYWYRQTLGQGPEFLTYFQNEAQLEKSRLLSDRFSAERPKGSFSTLEIQRTEQGDSAMYLCASRLADDTQYFGPGTRLTVL.

This clonotype was seen a handful of times. This rearrangement joins TRBV7-2 to TRBJ2-3; the D gene is possibly TRBD2 (5 bases). The CDR3 loop spans 13 amino acids. Germline V gene data show CDR1 as SGHTA and CDR2 as FQGNSA. V dropped 6 bases and J dropped 5 bases, with 12 bases sitting between them. CDR3 residues: CASRAGGIDTQYF. In nucleotides, the CDR3 is TGTGCCAGCAGGGCGGGTGGGATAGATACGCAGTATTTT.

In this sample, this clonotype turned up many times. The V call is TRBV7-9, the J call TRBJ2-7; 11 nucleotides line up with TRBD2. The CDR3 is made up of 15 amino acids. The V and J ends lost 3 bases and 7 bases, in that order; junction bases with no gene match: 8. The germline V gene encodes CDR1 SEHNR and CDR2 FQNEAQ (reference sequence). CDR3 DNA: TGTGCCAGCAGCTTGGTAGCGGGAGGGGCTAGGGAGCAGTACTTC. It specifies CASSLVAGGAREQYF.

In this sample, this clonotype turned up many times. This rearrangement joins TRBV2 to TRBJ2-5; D not resolved. Trimming stripped 0 bases from V and 4 bases from J, with 3 bases between. This CDR3 has 12 residues. Germline-derived CDR1 and CDR2 are SNHLY and FYNNEI. CDR3: CASSEASETQYF. The CDR3 nucleotides are TGTGCCAGCAGTGAAGCGTCAGAGACCCAGTACTTC. The full variable domain, in which reference TRBV2 and TRBJ2-5 provide the parts outside the CDR3, is EPEVTQTPSHQVTQMGQEVILRCVPISNHLYFYWYRQILGQKVEFLVSFYNNEISEKSEIFDDQFSVERPDGSNFTLKIRSTKLEDSAMYFCASSEASETQYFGPGTRLLVL.

This clonotype turned up a few times. The chain has TRBV19 and TRBJ1-2; D possibly corresponds to TRBD1 (6 bases). Trimming pared 5 bases from V and 1 base from J, leaving 17 bases between. Per the germline V gene, CDR1 is LNHDA and CDR2 is SQIVND (reference sequence). This CDR3 has 16 residues. CDR3 DNA: TGTGCCAGTAGTCTAAAGACAGGACTCCTTAACTATGGCTACACCTTC. Its protein is CASSLKTGLLNYGYTF.

This sequence joins TRBV10-1 and TRBJ2-3, with D perhaps matching TRBD1 (5 bases). The germline V gene has CDR1 WNHNN and CDR2 SYGVQD (reference sequence). CDR3 length: 15 residues. Trimming took 2 bases from V and 4 from J, leaving 13 bases between them. The CDR3 spells CASSERGLGADTQYF. The CDR3 DNA is TGCGCCAGCAGTGAGAGGGGCCTAGGGGCAGATACGCAGTATTTT.

For this clonotype: A read error may be the cause here, since a much bigger clone is one base away. As the CDR3 is not closed by the conserved phenylalanine or tryptophan, this likely results from a read error. The V and J genes are TRBV5-8 and TRBJ2-1; D is perhaps TRBD2 (5 bases). The CDR3 has 14 residues. V was shortened by 3 bases and J by 0 bases, with 7 bases between the two germline ends. CDR1 and CDR2 from the germline V gene are SGHTS and YDEGEE. Written as DNA, the CDR3 is TGTGCCAGCAGCTGGGCGGGCTCCTACAATGAGCAGTTCCTC. As protein: CASSWAGSYNEQFL.

This chain joins TRBV28 and TRBJ2-6; TRBD1 is a possible D gene (6 bases). Germline V gene data show CDR1 as MDHEN and CDR2 as SYDVKM. This CDR3 comprises 19 residues. Trimming removed 4 bases at V and 1 base at J, with 20 bases between. In DNA form, the CDR3 reads TGTGCCAGCAGTTCGATGGATGAGACAGGCGGGTCTGGGGCCAACGTCCTGACTTTC. Protein: CASSSMDETGGSGANVLTF.

This clonotype was counted between two and nine times. This chain connects TRBV28 to TRBJ1-5, with a weak D call TRBD1 (5 bases). CDR3 length: 14 amino acids. Trimming shortened V by 4 bases and J by 4 bases, and 11 bases separated the two germline ends. Germline-derived CDR1 and CDR2 are MDHEN and SYDVKM. The CDR3: CASSSGTVNQPQHF. The CDR3 DNA is TGTGCCAGCAGTTCCGGGACTGTAAATCAGCCCCAGCATTTT. Looking up the rest from reference TRBV28 and TRBJ1-5 gives the full variable domain: DVKVTQSSRYLVKRTGEKVFLECVQDMDHENMFWYRQDPGLGLRLIYFSYDVKMKEKGDIPEGYSVSREKKERFSLILESASTNQTSMYLCASSSGTVNQPQHFGDGTRLSIL.

This clonotype was observed a few times. The gene calls are TRBV20-1 and TRBJ2-7, with 9 bases matching TRBD1. The trim removed 0 bases at V and 5 bases at J, leaving 5 bases unmatched. The CDR3 loop spans 14 amino acids. Germline loops: CDR1 DFQATT, CDR2 SNEGSKA (reference sequence). The CDR3 coding sequence is TGCAGTGCTAGAGATGGGACAGGGCACAACGAGCAGTACTTC. Its translation is CSARDGTGHNEQYF.

This clonotype was seen ten or more times. V usage is TRBV7-2 and J usage is TRBJ2-6, with D hard to call. The CDR3 sequence is 20 residues long. Germline CDR1 reads SGHTA; CDR2 reads FQGNSA. Trimming pared 5 bases from V and 0 bases from J, leaving 23 bases between. The CDR3 region has the DNA TGTGCCAGCAGCCCCCCCCCAGGTTATCTACTGAGCTCTGGGGCCAACGTCCTGACTTTC. It translates to CASSPPPGYLLSSGANVLTF.

This clonotype was seen many times. The chain has TRBV13 and TRBJ2-5; 11 bases align to TRBD2. Germline lookup yields CDR1 PRHDT and CDR2 FYEKMQ (reference sequence). Trimming at V came to 4 bases and at J to 5 bases, leaving 6 bases not matched to a gene. CDR3 length: 15 residues. CDR3 region: CASSSRGLAVETQYF. The CDR3 bases are TGTGCCAGCAGCTCACGGGGACTAGCGGTCGAGACCCAGTACTTC.

This clonotype appeared many times. This sequence joins TRBV6-6 and TRBJ1-4, with D uncertain. Trimming cost V 5 bases and J 8 bases, with 12 bases left between them. Germline CDR1 MNHNY, CDR2 SVGAGI (reference sequence). This CDR3 contains 13 residues. For the CDR3, the DNA is TGTGCCAGCAGTGAAATCCCCAGGGAAAAACTGTTTTTT. This gives the protein CASSEIPREKLFF.

A few counts support this clonotype. This rearrangement joins TRBV4-1 to TRBJ2-1; D is tentatively TRBD1 or TRBD2 (5 bases each). Germline-derived CDR1 and CDR2 are MGHRA and YSYEKL. V shed 0 bases and J shed 2 bases, with 11 bases lying between them. The CDR3 has 16 amino acids. CDR3 residues: CASSQDRPGPYNEQFF. The DNA for the CDR3 is TGCGCCAGCAGCCAAGATCGGCCGGGACCCTACAATGAGCAGTTCTTC.

At least ten counts were recorded for this clonotype. The chain uses TRBV4-3 and TRBJ2-7; weak D call: TRBD1 (6 bases). CDR1 is LGHNA, CDR2 YSLEER, per germline. Trimming took off 4 bases at V and 2 bases at J, with 9 bases between the two ends. The CDR3 is made up of 13 amino acids. In DNA, the CDR3 is TGCGCCAGCAGCCCAGGGACAACCTACGAGCAGTACTTC. The encoded protein is CASSPGTTYEQYF.

Comment on this clonotype: A much larger clone differs by one base, so this may be a read error. This sequence joins TRBV25-1 and TRBJ2-7, with a tentative D call TRBD1 (5 bases). The CDR3 sequence is 14 residues long. Per germline, CDR1 MGHDK and CDR2 SYGVNS. CDR3 sequence (DNA): TGTGCCAGCAGTGACAGGGCGAGCTCCCACGAGCAGTACTTC. Its translation: CASSDRASSHEQYF.

This clonotype was detected ten times or more. This chain joins TRBV27 and TRBJ1-5; D ambiguous. Trimming shortened V by 10 bases and J by 2 bases, and 9 bases separated the two germline ends. The length of the CDR3 is 12 residues. CDR1 and CDR2 from the germline V gene are MNHEY and SMNVEV (reference sequence). CDR3: CAIHMGNQPQHF. The CDR3 nucleotides are TGTGCCATCCACATGGGCAATCAGCCCCAGCATTTT.

The V and J genes are TRBV27 and TRBJ2-1, with D uncertain. From germline, CDR1 is MNHEY and CDR2 SMNVEV (reference sequence). Deletions cut 5 bases from V and 5 bases from J, with 7 bases between. The CDR3 is 12 amino acids. DNA for the CDR3: TGTGCCAGCAGTCCAACAAACAATGAGCAGTTCTTC. Translated, it gives CASSPTNNEQFF.

The sample holds many counts of this clonotype. The chain has TRBV13 and TRBJ2-4; 15 bases fit TRBD2. CDR3 length: 18 amino acids. CDR1 is PRHDT, CDR2 FYEKMQ, per germline (reference sequence). Trimming at V came to 5 bases and at J to 8 bases, leaving 13 bases not matched to a gene. The chain's CDR3 is CASSTSSGLAGGTDIQYF. CDR3 sequence (DNA): TGTGCCAGCAGCACGTCCTCCGGACTAGCGGGAGGGACGGACATTCAGTACTTC.

About this clonotype itself: Being one base from a much bigger clone, this may be a read error. V usage is TRBV7-9 and J usage is TRBJ2-5; TRBD1 matches 7 bases. Germline CDR1 is SEHNR and CDR2 is FQNEAQ (reference sequence). The CDR3 sequence is 13 residues long. The CDR3 protein is CTSSRTGSETQYF. For the CDR3, the DNA is TGTACCAGCAGTCGGACAGGCTCTGAGACCCAGTACTTC.

In this sample, this clonotype turned up many times. This sequence joins TRBV24-1 and TRBJ2-1; tentatively, D is TRBD2 (5 bases). This CDR3 spans 18 amino acids. In germline, CDR1 is KGHDR, CDR2 SFDVKD. V lost 1 base and J lost 8, with 23 bases in between. The chain's CDR3 is CATSDFPPPGSLHYEQFF. CDR3 in DNA: TGTGCCACCAGTGATTTCCCACCCCCGGGATCCCTACATTATGAGCAGTTCTTC.

Comment on this clonotype: Since a much larger clone is just one base distant, this may be a read error. The gene calls are TRBV4-2 and TRBJ1-2; no definite D call. Germline CDR1 is LGHNA and CDR2 is YNFKEQ. There are 16 residues in the CDR3. Written as DNA, the CDR3 is TGTGCCAGCAGCCAAGATGATCGCGGGGAGGCCTATGGCTACGCCTTC. It encodes CASSQDDRGEAYGYAF.

The gene calls are TRBV2 and TRBJ2-1, with D uncertain. Germline CDR1 SNHLY, CDR2 FYNNEI. V gave up 4 bases and J gave up 6 bases, with 13 bases separating them. The CDR3 is made up of 14 amino acids. The CDR3, as DNA: TGTGCCAGCAGTGGGGTGCTACTGGGCAATGAGCAGTTCTTC. Amino acids: CASSGVLLGNEQFF.